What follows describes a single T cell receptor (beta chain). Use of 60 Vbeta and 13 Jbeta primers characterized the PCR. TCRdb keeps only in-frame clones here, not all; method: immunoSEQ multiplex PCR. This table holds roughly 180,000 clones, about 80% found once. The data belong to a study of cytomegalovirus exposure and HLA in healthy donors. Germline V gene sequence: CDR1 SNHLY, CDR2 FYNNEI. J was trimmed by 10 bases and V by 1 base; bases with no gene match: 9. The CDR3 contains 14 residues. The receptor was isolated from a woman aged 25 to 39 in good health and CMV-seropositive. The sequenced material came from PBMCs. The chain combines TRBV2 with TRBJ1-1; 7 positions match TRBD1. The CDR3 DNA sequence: TGTGCCAGCAGTGAAGAGACAGGGTCCCGTGCAGCTTTCTTT. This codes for CASSEETGSRAAFF.